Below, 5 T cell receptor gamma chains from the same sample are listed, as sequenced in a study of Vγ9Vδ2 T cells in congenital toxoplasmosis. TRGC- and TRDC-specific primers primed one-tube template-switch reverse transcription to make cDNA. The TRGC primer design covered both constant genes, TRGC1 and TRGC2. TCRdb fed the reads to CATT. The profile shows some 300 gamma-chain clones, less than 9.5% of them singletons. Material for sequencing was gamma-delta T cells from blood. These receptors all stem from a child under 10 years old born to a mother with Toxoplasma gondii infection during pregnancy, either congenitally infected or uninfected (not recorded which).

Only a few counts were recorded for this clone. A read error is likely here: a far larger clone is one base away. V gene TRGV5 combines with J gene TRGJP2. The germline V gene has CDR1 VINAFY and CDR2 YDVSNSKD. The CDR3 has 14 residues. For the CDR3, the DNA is TGTGCCACCTGGGACACCAGTAGTGATTGGATCGAGACGTTT. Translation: CATWDTSSDWIETF.

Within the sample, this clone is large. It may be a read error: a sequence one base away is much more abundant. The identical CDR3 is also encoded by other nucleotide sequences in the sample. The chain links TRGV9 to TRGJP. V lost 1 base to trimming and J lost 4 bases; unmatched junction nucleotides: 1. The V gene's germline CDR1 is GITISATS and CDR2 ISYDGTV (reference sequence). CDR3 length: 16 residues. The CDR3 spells CALWEVQELGKKIKVF. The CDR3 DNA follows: TGTGCCTTGTGGGAGGTCCAAGAGTTGGGCAAAAAAATCAAGGTATTT.

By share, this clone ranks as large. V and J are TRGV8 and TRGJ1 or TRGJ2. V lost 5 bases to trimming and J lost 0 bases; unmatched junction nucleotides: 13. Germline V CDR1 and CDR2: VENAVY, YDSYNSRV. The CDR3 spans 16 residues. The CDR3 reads CATWVSLIPNYYKKLF. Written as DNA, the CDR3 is TGTGCCACCTGGGTCTCCCTAATTCCGAATTATTATAAGAAACTCTTT.

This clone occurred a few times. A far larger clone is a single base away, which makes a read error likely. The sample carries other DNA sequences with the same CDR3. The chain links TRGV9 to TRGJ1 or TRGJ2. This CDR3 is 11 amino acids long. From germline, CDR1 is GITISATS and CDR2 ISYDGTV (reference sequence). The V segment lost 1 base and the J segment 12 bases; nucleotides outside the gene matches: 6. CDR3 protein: CALWEVIGKLF. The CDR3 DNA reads TGTGCCTTGTGGGAGGTAATCGGGAAACTCTTT.

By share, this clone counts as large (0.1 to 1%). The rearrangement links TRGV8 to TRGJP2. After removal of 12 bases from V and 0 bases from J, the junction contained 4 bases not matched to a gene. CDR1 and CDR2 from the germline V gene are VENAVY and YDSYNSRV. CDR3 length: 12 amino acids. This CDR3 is CARYSSDWIKTF. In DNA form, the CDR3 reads TGTGCCCGGTATAGTAGTGATTGGATCAAGACGTTT.